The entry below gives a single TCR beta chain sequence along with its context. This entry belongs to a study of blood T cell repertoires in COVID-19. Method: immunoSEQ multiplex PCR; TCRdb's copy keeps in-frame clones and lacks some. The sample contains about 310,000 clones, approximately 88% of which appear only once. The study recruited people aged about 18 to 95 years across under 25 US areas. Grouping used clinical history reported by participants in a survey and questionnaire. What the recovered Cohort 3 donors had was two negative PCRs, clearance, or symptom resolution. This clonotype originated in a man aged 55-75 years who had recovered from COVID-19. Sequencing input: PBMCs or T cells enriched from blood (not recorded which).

The CDR3 DNA is TGTGCCAGCTCACCACAGGGGATGAACACTGAAGCTTTCTTT. The encoded protein is CASSPQGMNTEAFF. The chain has TRBV18 and TRBJ1-1; the D gene is possibly TRBD1 (5 bases). The CDR3 has 14 residues. V was trimmed by 1 base and J by 0 bases, leaving 6 bases between them. Germline V CDR1 and CDR2: KGHSH, LQKENI.